This entry lists 3 T cell receptor beta chains sequenced from one sample in a study of blood T cells in healthy people across ages. Through a sample-barcoded 5' primer and a J-beta primer mix, a second PCR was run for about 7 to 12 cycles. Each CDR3 protein gets one entry after TCRdb re-called the 5' RACE reads with MiXCR. The repertoire holds about 970,000 distinct CDR3 sequences, roughly 47% seen once, with 20% to 25% in the top ten. Source material: blood. These receptor sequences come from an older woman in good health.

The chain uses TRBV5-1 and TRBJ2-3, with a possible D match to TRBD2 (5 bases). In germline, CDR1 is SGHRS, CDR2 YFSETQ. Trimming removed 4 bases from V and 5 bases from J, with 14 bases in between. The CDR3 is 14 residues long. CDR3 loop: CASSLRTAGDTQYF. CDR3 coding DNA: TGCGCCAGCAGCCTCCGGACTGCCGGAGATACGCAGTATTTT.

The sample holds a few counts of this clonotype. The chain joins TRBV29-1 to TRBJ2-7; possibly TRBD1 or TRBD2 for D (5 bases each). V lost 3 bases and J 0 bases, leaving 15 bases between the germline ends. The CDR3 has 15 amino acids. Germline loops: CDR1 SQVTM, CDR2 ANQGSEA. CDR3 sequence (DNA): TGCAGCGTTGAGACCCCCAGGGACGGCTCCTACGAGCAGTACTTC. Protein: CSVETPRDGSYEQYF.

This clonotype was observed a few times. The chain carries TRBV5-1 and TRBJ2-3; the match to TRBD2 covers 7 bases. The germline V gene has CDR1 SGHRS and CDR2 YFSETQ. The CDR3 has 18 amino acids. The ends lost 0 bases at V and 2 bases at J; junction bases unmatched: 12. The DNA of the CDR3 is TGCGCCAGCAGCTTGGCTGGTACTAGCGTCGACCTCACAGATACGCAGTATTTT. It is translated as CASSLAGTSVDLTDTQYF.